This T cell receptor beta chain was identified in a study of breast tumors, draining lymph nodes, adjacent tissues. The lymph nodes were axillary draining lymph nodes from breast cancer patients. Trimming left V 3 bases short and J 8 bases short, with 15 bases between. The CDR3 contains 14 residues. Germline loops: CDR1 SGHRS, CDR2 YFSETQ. Study results and limitations: Data only fit, rather than demonstrated, lymph node origin of most tumor T cells. Tumor repertoires ranked between lymph nodes and nontumor tissue in diversity, with V and J gene preferences.

TCRdb reanalysed the multiplex PCR reads using MiXCR and keeps one entry per CDR3 protein. The sample shows over 200,000 distinct CDR3 sequences, about 34% of them seen only once. At least ten counts were recorded for this clonotype. The antigen is undetermined. The sequence was obtained from a female donor with breast cancer. Some clones in this sample may be carry-over from other donors' samples. Sequencing used axillary lymph node tissue. The V gene is TRBV5-1, the J gene TRBJ2-1; tentatively, D is TRBD2 (7 bases). Here the CDR3 DNA reads TGCGCCAGCAGCTGGACAGTGGGGGGGGATGAGCAGTTCTTC. As protein: CASSWTVGGDEQFF.